The clone carrying this T cell receptor (beta chain) was seen a handful of times. Its cognate antigen is unknown. These data come from a study of OX40 agonist ivuxolimab in advanced cancers. General study findings and limits: No antigen was identified for the clonally expanded peripheral T cells. At 0.1-3.0 mg/kg, partial responders had clonal expansion among the lowest observed.

Only in-frame clones appear in the TCRdb table, and some are missing; sequencing was by immunoSEQ multiplex PCR. The sample carries 40,000 to 60,000 clones, 80% to 90% recorded once. The germline gives CDR1 SNHLY, CDR2 FYNNEI. The CDR3 totals 14 residues. The germline V and J ends were trimmed by 6 bases and 3 bases, with 11 bases remaining between them. Sequencing used CD4+ or CD8+ T cells sorted from blood, obtained in a trial of the OX40 agonist ivuxolimab. This chain joins TRBV2 and TRBJ1-4; D is undetermined. The source of this sequence is an adult with an advanced solid tumor such as melanoma, head and neck, liver or kidney cancer. CDR3 region: CASRIGFSNEKLFF. The CDR3 DNA sequence: TGTGCCAGCAGGATAGGGTTTTCTAATGAAAAACTGTTTTTT.